The 13 T cell receptor beta chains reported below all come from one sample, sequenced in a study of a mutant IDH1 vaccine in newly diagnosed glioma. No antigen has been identified for these receptors. The time point here: week 11, during vaccination. Doses comprised 300 ug of mutant IDH1 20-mer peptide each, plus topical imiquimod. Generated by immunoSEQ multiplex PCR, the TCRdb table keeps only in-frame clones and is missing some. The sample has 55,000 to 65,000 clones, 80% seen once. The material sequenced was PBMCs, taken from a glioma patient whose treatment included an IDH1 peptide vaccine. These receptors were obtained from a man aged 50 to 60 with glioma.

The chain carries TRBV7-8 and TRBJ1-3; TRBD1 might be the D (5 bases). V lost 5 bases to trimming and J lost 2 bases, with 10 bases between them. The CDR3 covers 14 residues. Germline V gives CDR1 SGHVS, CDR2 FQNEAQ. The chain's CDR3 is CASSLGQPGNTIYF. CDR3 nucleotide sequence: TGTGCCAGCAGCCTTGGACAACCTGGAAACACCATATATTTT.

The chain recombines TRBV7-2 with TRBJ2-1, with D tentatively TRBD1 or TRBD2 (6 bases each). This CDR3 is 15 amino acids long. The germline V gene has CDR1 SGHTA and CDR2 FQGNSA. The ends were cut back, 5 bases at V and 4 bases at J, with 15 bases in the middle. The CDR3 is CASSQSQGRYNEQFF. In nucleotides, the CDR3 is TGTGCCAGCAGCCAGAGCCAGGGGAGGTACAATGAGCAGTTCTTC.

This chain uses TRBV28 with TRBJ2-7, with a possible D match to TRBD1 (6 bases). From germline, CDR1 is MDHEN and CDR2 SYDVKM. This CDR3 has 13 amino acids. Trimming cost V 6 bases and J 5 bases, with 14 bases left between them. The DNA of the CDR3 is TGTGCCAGCAGCATACTAACAGGGAACGAGCAGTACTTC. The encoded protein is CASSILTGNEQYF.

The chain combines TRBV5-6 with TRBJ2-7; maybe TRBD1 (5 bases). CDR3 size: 15 residues. CDR1 and CDR2 (germline): SGHDT, YYEEEE. V dropped 4 bases and J dropped 2 bases, with 16 bases sitting between them. The CDR3, as DNA: TGTGCCAGCAGCCCTAGGGGAACTAAGACCTACGAGCAGTACTTC. It encodes CASSPRGTKTYEQYF.

This chain connects TRBV7-2 to TRBJ2-3, with 9 bases aligning to TRBD2. Trimming removed 3 bases from V and 1 base from J; junction bases left unmatched: 2. CDR3 size: 15 residues. Germline V gene sequence: CDR1 SGHTA, CDR2 FQGNSA. The CDR3 nucleotides are TGTGCCAGCAGCTTGGCTAGCGGGGGCACAGATACGCAGTATTTT. Translating gives CASSLASGGTDTQYF.

This clone was seen more than once but under ten times. The rearrangement joins TRBV19 to TRBJ1-2; D gene ambiguous. In germline, CDR1 is LNHDA, CDR2 SQIVND (reference sequence). This CDR3 is built from 13 residues. Trimming pared 3 bases from V and 4 bases from J, leaving 9 bases between. The CDR3 reads CASSITGFYGYTF. Here the CDR3 DNA reads TGTGCCAGTAGTATTACCGGCTTCTATGGCTACACCTTC. Drawing the rest from reference TRBV19 and TRBJ1-2, the complete variable domain is DGGITQSPKYLFRKEGQNVTLSCEQNLNHDAMYWYRQDPGQGLRLIYYSQIVNDFQKGDIAEGYSVSREKKESFPLTVTSAQKNPTAFYLCASSITGFYGYTFGSGTRLTVV.

V and J are TRBV7-2 and TRBJ2-3; no clear D. The CDR3 runs 13 residues. V shed 7 bases and J shed 5 bases, with 13 bases lying between them. Germline V gene lookup returns CDR1 SGHTA and CDR2 FQGNSA. CDR3 sequence: CASTYDQRDTQYF. CDR3 coding DNA: TGTGCCAGCACCTACGACCAAAGAGATACGCAGTATTTT. The full variable domain, rest sourced from reference TRBV7-2 and TRBJ2-3, is GAGVSQSPSNKVTEKGKDVELRCDPISGHTALYWYRQSLGQGLEFLIYFQGNSAPDKSGLPSDRFSAERTGGSVSTLTIQRTQQEDSAVYLCASTYDQRDTQYFGPGTRLTVL.

The chain employs TRBV10-3 and TRBJ2-3; TRBD2 aligns across 8 bases. From germline, CDR1 is ENHRY and CDR2 SYGVKD. This CDR3 has 14 amino acids. V lost 0 bases, J lost 11 bases, and 7 bases stayed unmatched. CDR3 nucleotides: TGTGCCATCAGTGAGTCCAGCGGGGGATGGGGGCAGTATTTT. This gives the protein CAISESSGGWGQYF.

This clone was detected once. V usage is TRBV25-1 and J usage is TRBJ2-6; D may correspond to TRBD1 or TRBD2 (5 bases each). With 5 bases removed from V and 0 bases from J, the gap between germline ends came to 11 bases. There are 16 residues in the CDR3. From germline, CDR1 is MGHDK and CDR2 SYGVNS. In DNA, the CDR3 is TGTGCCAGCAGTCGCGTAGGGACCTCTGGGGCCAACGTCCTGACTTTC. It is translated as CASSRVGTSGANVLTF.

This chain connects TRBV10-1 to TRBJ2-3; D is unclear. Trimming shortened V by 4 bases and J by 1 base, and 3 bases separated the two germline ends. The CDR3 spans 12 residues. Germline CDR1 reads WNHNN; CDR2 reads SYGVQD (reference sequence). Here the CDR3 reads CASSGRTDTQYF. For the CDR3, the DNA is TGCGCCAGCAGTGGACGCACAGATACGCAGTATTTT.

The chain links TRBV4-3 to TRBJ1-5; 9 bases are a match to TRBD1. The CDR3 extends over 14 amino acids. Germline V gene data show CDR1 as LGHNA and CDR2 as YSLEER. The J segment lost 5 bases and the V segment lost 4 bases, leaving 3 bases of the junction unmatched. The CDR3 loop is CASSLRTGDQPQHF. The DNA for the CDR3 is TGCGCCAGCAGCCTTAGGACAGGGGATCAGCCCCAGCATTTT.

V and J are TRBV2 and TRBJ1-2, with D perhaps matching TRBD1 (6 bases). The CDR3 is made up of 13 amino acids. Trimming pared 4 bases from V and 7 bases from J, leaving 13 bases between. The germline V gene encodes CDR1 SNHLY and CDR2 FYNNEI. The CDR3 coding sequence is TGTGCCAGCAGTGTAAGGGGGTTTGGTGGCTACACCTTC. Residues: CASSVRGFGGYTF.

This clone was seen a single time. This sequence joins TRBV4-3 and TRBJ1-6; the D is unclear. This CDR3 has 14 residues. The V gene's germline CDR1 is LGHNA and CDR2 YSLEER. The V and J ends lost 1 base and 11 bases respectively, with 12 bases between them. The CDR3 here is CASSQVAMTTPLHF. As DNA, the CDR3 is TGCGCCAGCAGCCAAGTAGCTATGACGACACCCCTCCACTTT.